The text below deals with one T cell receptor (beta chain). The antigen is unknown. Being one base from a much bigger clone, this may be a read error. CDR1 is SEHNR, CDR2 FQNEAQ, per germline (reference sequence). There are 13 residues in the CDR3. TCR beta libraries were built with iRepertoire HTBI primers and Arm-PCR of CDR3 regions. MiXCR, run by TCRdb on the multiplex PCR reads, gives a single entry per CDR3 protein. The profile shows about 620,000 distinct CDR3 sequences, roughly 15% of them singletons. The data stem from a study of regulatory T cells in long-lasting Graves disease. Findings and limits, study-wide: Tissue studied was limited to peripheral blood, excluding thyroid tissue.

The time point was: newly diagnosed GD, antithyroid drugs for less than 3 months. Following extraction of RNA from PBMCs, that RNA was used to make the TCR library. The sample was also linked to a second study, of T cells in Graves' hyperthyroidism and ophthalmopathy.

The chain carries TRBV7-9 and TRBJ2-2; D perhaps matches TRBD2 (6 bases). The sequence derives from a woman aged 25 to 45 with Graves disease. The sample here was peripheral blood mononuclear cells (PBMCs), taken at new diagnosis, from a patient treated with antithyroid drugs. The CDR3 loop is CASTEANTGGLFF. CDR3 in DNA: TGTGCCAGTACAGAGGCGAACACCGGGGGGCTGTTTTTT.